The T cell receptor (beta chain) described here comes from a study of PD-L1 blockade in urothelial cancer. Across the whole study: About nine tenths of the roughly 30 patients comprised males who had bladder-origin urothelial cancer. Each patient had 0 to 3 earlier chemotherapy regimens. Among blood samples, the median T cell count was some 140,000.

TCRdb keeps only in-frame clones here, not all; method: immunoSEQ multiplex PCR. The table shows tens of thousands of clones, with about four fifths occurring only once. The ends were cut back, 1 base at V and 2 bases at J, with 12 bases in the middle. Germline lookup yields CDR1 SGHTA and CDR2 FQGNSA. This CDR3 has 15 residues. Described time point: pretreatment peripheral blood. The sample in question was PBMCs, obtained around atezolizumab (anti-PD-L1) treatment. The sequence was collected from a man in his 70s with urothelial cancer. This chain joins TRBV7-2 and TRBJ2-7; a possible D gene is TRBD1 (6 bases). CDR3 region: CASSLVPGATYEQYF. Here the CDR3 DNA reads TGTGCCAGCAGCTTAGTGCCAGGGGCCACCTACGAGCAGTACTTC.